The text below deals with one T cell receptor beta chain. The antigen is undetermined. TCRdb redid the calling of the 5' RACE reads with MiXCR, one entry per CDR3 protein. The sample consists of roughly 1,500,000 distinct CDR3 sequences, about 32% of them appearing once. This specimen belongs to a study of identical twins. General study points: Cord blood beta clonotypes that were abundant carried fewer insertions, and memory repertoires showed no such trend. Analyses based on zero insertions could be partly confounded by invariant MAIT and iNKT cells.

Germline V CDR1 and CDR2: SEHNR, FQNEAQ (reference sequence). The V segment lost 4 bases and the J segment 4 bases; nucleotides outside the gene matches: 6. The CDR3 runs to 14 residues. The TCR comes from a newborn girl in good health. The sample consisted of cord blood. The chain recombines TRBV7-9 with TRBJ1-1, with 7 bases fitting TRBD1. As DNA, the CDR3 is TGTGCCAGCAGCTCACCCCGGACAGGCACTGAAGCTTTCTTT. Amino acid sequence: CASSSPRTGTEAFF.